What follows are 27 T cell receptor beta chains derived from one specimen sequenced in a study of cytomegalovirus exposure and HLA in healthy donors (dated by TCRdb to the late 2010s). Libraries came from the immunoSEQ multiplex PCR assay. For the multiplex PCR, a mixture combining 60 forward primers for TCR Vbeta segments and 13 reverse primers for TCR Jbeta segments was used. The clones in this table, taken by TCRdb from immuneACCESS, are in-frame only. Not every clone is retained; where verified, under half of the shortfall comes from an unresolved V gene, and the cause of the rest is unknown. In this sample the table shows roughly 150,000 clones, approximately 80% of which occur a single time. Over 13% of the sample belongs to the ten largest clones. Sequenced: PBMCs. The receptors derive from a woman aged 40 to 55 in good health and CMV-seronegative.

V is TRBV11-2 and J is TRBJ1-2, with TRBD1 matching over 8 bases. V trimming: 5 bases; J trimming: 5 bases; junction bases outside the gene matches: 4. Per the germline V gene, CDR1 is SGHAT and CDR2 is FQNNGV. This CDR3 region has 13 residues. The CDR3 nucleotides are TGTGCCAGCAGCCCAAGGACAGGGTATGGCTACACCTTC. Its protein is CASSPRTGYGYTF.

This chain uses TRBV7-3 with TRBJ2-5; 8 bases agree with TRBD2. After removal of 2 bases from V and 5 bases from J, the junction contained 7 bases not matched to a gene. CDR3 length equals 15 residues. Germline values: CDR1 SGHTA, CDR2 FQGTGA. The CDR3 loop is CASSLDGRAAETQYF. CDR3 in DNA: TGTGCCAGCAGCTTAGACGGGAGGGCCGCGGAGACCCAGTACTTC.

V and J are TRBV10-2 and TRBJ1-5; D remains unclear. This CDR3 is built from 12 residues. V lost 4 bases and J 7 bases, leaving 8 bases between the germline ends. CDR1 is WSHSY and CDR2 is SAAADI in the germline V gene. CDR3 in amino acids: CASSGPGQPQHF. The CDR3 nucleotides read TGCGCCAGCAGTGGACCGGGACAGCCCCAGCATTTT.

The V call is TRBV4-3, the J call TRBJ1-2; D perhaps matches TRBD1 (5 bases). Trimming took off 6 bases at V and 4 bases at J, with 18 bases between the two ends. Per germline, CDR1 LGHNA and CDR2 YSLEER. This CDR3 contains 15 residues. The CDR3 DNA is TGCGCCAGCAGTGCGGGAAGGGGTGTTGGCTATGGCTACACCTTC. Protein product: CASSAGRGVGYGYTF.

This chain joins TRBV9 and TRBJ2-5, with TRBD1 as a possible D gene (6 bases). V lost 3 bases to trimming and J lost 1 base, with 10 bases between them. The V gene's germline CDR1 is SGDLS and CDR2 YYNGEE. The CDR3 has 14 amino acids. CDR3 loop: CASSARQAQETQYF. CDR3 nucleotides: TGTGCCAGCAGCGCCCGACAGGCCCAAGAGACCCAGTACTTC.

This sequence joins TRBV6-1 and TRBJ2-5; a weak D match, TRBD2 (5 bases). The assigned J gene may be wrong: the sequence end matches TRBJ2-7 better. From germline, CDR1 is MNHNS and CDR2 SASEGT. This CDR3 contains 14 residues. The CDR3 region has the DNA TGTGCCAGCAGTGAAGCCCAACTAGATATCGAGCAGTACTTC. Translation gives CASSEAQLDIEQYF.

The J gene is TRBJ2-7, the V gene TRBV5-1; 10 bases fit TRBD2. Germline assignment: CDR1 SGHRS and CDR2 YFSETQ. V was clipped by 0 bases and J by 5 bases; unmatched bases: 8. This CDR3 region has 16 residues. CDR3 in DNA: TGCGCCAGCAGCTTGGATATAGCGGGAGGAGTAAACGAGCAGTACTTC. Its protein product is CASSLDIAGGVNEQYF.

This chain joins TRBV7-9 and TRBJ2-7, with TRBD1 as a possible D gene (6 bases). The CDR3 consists of 15 residues. CDR1 and CDR2 (germline): SEHNR, FQNEAQ (reference sequence). V was clipped by 5 bases and J by 1 base, with 15 bases between them. The CDR3 DNA sequence: TGTGCCAGCAGCCTCACAGGGAGCTCGTCCTACGAGCAGTACTTC. Amino acid sequence: CASSLTGSSSYEQYF.

As to this clone: At one boundary the junction diverges from the germline segment, which might be a read error. The chain joins TRBV5-1 to TRBJ2-6, with a tentative D call TRBD1 (5 bases). CDR3 length: 18 residues. Germline loops: CDR1 SGHRS, CDR2 YFSETQ. DNA of the CDR3: TGCGCCAGCAGCGTTGACAGTGGGAATCGAAATGGGGCCAACGGCCTGACTTTC. Protein: CASSVDSGNRNGANGLTF.

The gene calls are TRBV15 and TRBJ1-5; tentatively, D is TRBD1 (5 bases). This CDR3 is 15 amino acids long. V was trimmed by 1 base and J by 0 bases, leaving 7 bases between them. Germline V gene sequence: CDR1 LNHNV, CDR2 YYDKDF (reference sequence). The CDR3 coding sequence is TGTGCCACCAGCAGAGCAGGGTATAGCAATCAGCCCCAGCATTTT. Protein sequence: CATSRAGYSNQPQHF. Full variable domain (remainder filled in from reference TRBV15 and TRBJ1-5): DAMVIQNPRYQVTQFGKPVTLSCSQTLNHNVMYWYQQKSSQAPKLLFHYYDKDFNNEADTPDNFQSRRPNTSFCFLDIRSPGLGDTAMYLCATSRAGYSNQPQHFGDGTRLSIL.

The rearrangement uses TRBV5-4 and TRBJ1-1, with D uncertain. The V end was cut by 4 bases, the J end by 5 bases, with 9 bases between. The CDR3 covers 12 residues. Germline V gene lookup returns CDR1 SGHNT and CDR2 YYREEE (reference sequence). The CDR3 protein is CASSPGRTEAFF. CDR3 in DNA: TGTGCCAGCAGCCCGGGGAGGACTGAAGCTTTCTTT.

The chain recombines TRBV7-9 with TRBJ2-7, with 8 bases matching TRBD1. The CDR3 consists of 14 residues. Germline V CDR1 and CDR2: SEHNR, FQNEAQ (reference sequence). V was pared by 6 bases and J by 6 bases, with 10 bases of the junction left unmatched. Here the CDR3 DNA reads TGTGCCAGCAGAAGAGACAGGGGTGCGGGCGAGCAGTACTTC. Amino acid sequence: CASRRDRGAGEQYF.

In this sample, this clone turned up a few times. The chain has TRBV9 and TRBJ1-1, with a possible D match to TRBD1 (5 bases). The CDR3 has 14 amino acids. Trimming shortened V by 2 bases and J by 0 bases, and 8 bases separated the two germline ends. Germline V gene data show CDR1 as SGDLS and CDR2 as YYNGEE. CDR3 in DNA: TGTGCCAGCAGCGTCGCAGGGCTGAACACTGAAGCTTTCTTT. Translation: CASSVAGLNTEAFF.

The J gene is TRBJ2-5, the V gene TRBV7-9; 7 nucleotides agree with TRBD1. The end of the DNA is better explained by TRBJ2-7, so the J call may be wrong. The germline V gene encodes CDR1 SEHNR and CDR2 FQNEAQ (reference sequence). The CDR3 extends over 14 amino acids. The CDR3 region is CASSSGTETYEQYF. The CDR3 nucleotides read TGTGCCAGCAGCTCCGGGACAGAGACCTACGAGCAGTACTTC.

The chain employs TRBV10-3 and TRBJ2-7; 9 bases line up with TRBD2. Germline-derived CDR1 and CDR2 are ENHRY and SYGVKD. This CDR3 region has 15 residues. V was clipped by 1 base and J by 2 bases; unmatched bases: 3. The CDR3 region has the DNA TGTGCCATCAGTGAGTTTAGCGGGAGAACCTACGAGCAGTACTTC. The encoded protein is CAISEFSGRTYEQYF.

In this sample, this clone turned up a few times. The J gene is TRBJ1-2, the V gene TRBV4-1; 7 bases match TRBD1. The CDR3 spans 14 residues. J was trimmed by 8 bases and V by 0 bases; bases with no gene match: 6. Germline CDR1 MGHRA, CDR2 YSYEKL. The CDR3: CASSQDPTGDGYTF. The CDR3 DNA follows: TGCGCCAGCAGCCAAGACCCTACAGGGGACGGCTACACCTTC.

This clone was seen more than once but under ten times. The gene calls are TRBV7-6 and TRBJ1-2; 10 bases align to TRBD1. Germline V CDR1 and CDR2: SGHVS, FNYEAQ. This CDR3 spans 15 amino acids. Trimming removed 5 bases from V and 2 bases from J; junction bases left unmatched: 5. The CDR3 bases are TGTGCCAGCAGCCCCGGGACAGGGGTGAACTATGGCTACACCTTC. It yields the protein CASSPGTGVNYGYTF.

This chain connects TRBV10-1 to TRBJ2-1; 9 bases line up with TRBD2. The length of the CDR3 is 15 residues. Germline V gene sequence: CDR1 WNHNN, CDR2 SYGVQD (reference sequence). V was pared by 2 bases and J by 8 bases, with 7 bases of the junction left unmatched. This CDR3 is CASSELAGGPDEQFF. CDR3 DNA: TGCGCCAGCAGTGAGCTGGCGGGGGGGCCTGATGAGCAGTTCTTC.

The chain has TRBV12-5 and TRBJ1-1, with 7 bases aligning to TRBD1. Germline trimming cut 1 base from V and 5 bases from J; bases unmatched to any gene: 7. CDR3 length equals 15 residues. Germline lookup yields CDR1 LGHNT and CDR2 FRNRAP. The chain's CDR3 is CASGLERQGWTEAFF. DNA for the CDR3: TGTGCTAGTGGTTTGGAGAGACAGGGATGGACTGAAGCTTTCTTT.

This clone was observed a few times. The chain carries TRBV4-3 and TRBJ2-5; possibly TRBD2 for D (5 bases). CDR3 length: 13 residues. CDR1 and CDR2 from the germline V gene are LGHNA and YSLEER. V lost 9 bases and J 2 bases, leaving 13 bases between the germline ends. The CDR3, as DNA: TGCGCCAGAGGATGGACTGCACAAGAGACCCAGTACTTC. Its protein is CARGWTAQETQYF.

The rearrangement joins TRBV5-4 to TRBJ2-7; D remains ambiguous. The CDR3 consists of 13 residues. Trimming removed 2 bases from V and 0 bases from J, with 6 bases in between. The germline gives CDR1 SGHNT, CDR2 YYREEE (reference sequence). The CDR3 nucleotides are TGTGCCAGCAGCTTCCCCAGCTCCTACGAGCAGTACTTC. As protein: CASSFPSSYEQYF. The full variable domain, rest sourced from reference TRBV5-4 and TRBJ2-7, is ETGVTQSPTHLIKTRGQQVTLRCSSQSGHNTVSWYQQALGQGPQFIFQYYREEENGRGNFPPRFSGLQFPNYSSELNVNALELDDSALYLCASSFPSSYEQYFGPGTRLTVT.

This chain joins TRBV5-1 and TRBJ1-2; D is perhaps TRBD1 (5 bases). The germline V gene has CDR1 SGHRS and CDR2 YFSETQ. CDR3 length equals 14 residues. Trimming stripped 3 bases from V and 7 bases from J, with 16 bases between. CDR3 nucleotides: TGCGCCAGCAGCTCCGACGGCCCGGGGGGTGGCTACACCTTC. This gives the protein CASSSDGPGGGYTF. Together with reference TRBV5-1 and TRBJ1-2, the CDR3 gives the full variable domain: KAGVTQTPRYLIKTRGQQVTLSCSPISGHRSVSWYQQTPGQGLQFLFEYFSETQRNKGNFPGRFSGRQFSNSRSEMNVSTLELGDSALYLCASSSDGPGGGYTFGSGTRLTVV.

The rearrangement links TRBV2 to TRBJ1-1; 9 bases agree with TRBD1. Germline lookup yields CDR1 SNHLY and CDR2 FYNNEI. Trimming at V came to 6 bases and at J to 3 bases, leaving 5 bases not matched to a gene. This CDR3 is built from 14 residues. Here the CDR3 reads CASSQGQGDTEAFF. The CDR3 DNA follows: TGTGCCAGCAGCCAGGGACAGGGCGACACTGAAGCTTTCTTT.

The V and J genes are TRBV30 and TRBJ1-6; D gene unclear. CDR3 length: 18 amino acids. Germline assignment: CDR1 GTSNPN and CDR2 SVGIG (reference sequence). V was shortened by 0 bases and J by 0 bases, with 15 bases between the two germline ends. Here the CDR3 reads CAWSVLTGKSSYNSPLHF. The DNA of the CDR3 is TGTGCCTGGAGTGTACTTACGGGGAAGAGCTCCTATAATTCACCCCTCCACTTT. Supplemented by reference TRBV30 and TRBJ1-6, the full variable domain reads SQTIHQWPATLVQPVGSPLSLECTVEGTSNPNLYWYRQAAGRGLQLLFYSVGIGQISSEVPQNLSASRPQDRQFILSSKKLLLSDSGFYLCAWSVLTGKSSYNSPLHFGNGTRLTVT.

V gene TRBV28 combines with J gene TRBJ1-2, with 8 nucleotides matching TRBD1. CDR3 length equals 15 residues. Germline V gene lookup returns CDR1 MDHEN and CDR2 SYDVKM. Germline trimming cut 5 bases from V and 1 base from J; bases unmatched to any gene: 6. DNA for the CDR3: TGTGCCAGCAGTGAGGCAGGGGGCGTTAACTATGGCTACACCTTC. Its protein is CASSEAGGVNYGYTF.

This sequence joins TRBV28 and TRBJ1-1; TRBD1 agrees at 9 bases. CDR3 length equals 16 residues. Germline-derived CDR1 and CDR2 are MDHEN and SYDVKM. V lost 2 bases and J lost 10; bases outside the gene matches: 14. The CDR3 nucleotides read TGTGCCAGCAGTTTACCACCCGGGACAGGGTCAGGCTCAGCTTTCTTT. The encoded protein is CASSLPPGTGSGSAFF.

This chain connects TRBV6-5 to TRBJ2-5; 10 nucleotides agree with TRBD2. CDR1 is MNHEY, CDR2 SVGAGI, per germline. This CDR3 contains 15 residues. Trimming at V came to 6 bases and at J to 6 bases, leaving 10 bases not matched to a gene. CDR3 DNA sequence: TGTGCCAGCAGAGGATCCGGGACTAGCGACCAGACCCAGTACTTC. The encoded protein is CASRGSGTSDQTQYF.